The 28 T cell receptor beta chains below all came from one sample that was sequenced in a study of cytomegalovirus exposure and HLA in healthy donors. Here immunoSEQ multiplex PCR was the method, and the copy in TCRdb shows in-frame clones only, minus some. This sample has about 220,000 clones, with approximately 80% found just once. Sequencing used PBMCs. These receptors were obtained from a woman under 40 in good health and CMV-seropositive.

The chain couples TRBV2 to TRBJ2-7; D is unresolved. Germline CDR1 is SNHLY and CDR2 is FYNNEI. The CDR3 spans 14 residues. Trimming shortened V by 8 bases and J by 2 bases, and 16 bases separated the two germline ends. Here the CDR3 DNA reads TGTGCCAGCCGGGCCGCGCAGGCCACCTACGAGCAGTACTTC. This sequence encodes CASRAAQATYEQYF.

The chain has TRBV5-1 and TRBJ2-1; no definite D call. Germline V gene sequence: CDR1 SGHRS, CDR2 YFSETQ. The CDR3 loop spans 11 amino acids. Trimming took off 7 bases at V and 9 bases at J, with 11 bases between the two ends. CDR3 residues: CASWAGPEQFF. The CDR3 nucleotides read TGCGCCAGCTGGGCCGGGCCTGAGCAGTTCTTC.

The chain uses TRBV5-1 and TRBJ1-1; 9 bases fit TRBD1. Germline assignment: CDR1 SGHRS and CDR2 YFSETQ. V shed 8 bases and J 7 bases; nucleotides not matched to a gene: 18. The length of the CDR3 is 16 residues. The DNA for the CDR3 is TGCGCCAGTCAGCTTGATCCCGACAGGGGGTACGGTGAAGCTTTCTTT. Translation gives CASQLDPDRGYGEAFF.

The chain joins TRBV5-1 to TRBJ2-5; 7 nucleotides agree with TRBD2. The junction had 3 bases not matched to a gene; V was cut back by 0 bases and J by 4 bases. Germline assignment: CDR1 SGHRS and CDR2 YFSETQ. CDR3 size: 14 residues. Written as DNA, the CDR3 is TGCGCCAGCAGCTTGGTGGCGGGAGCAGAGACCCAGTACTTC. Its translation is CASSLVAGAETQYF.

The chain has TRBV7-2 and TRBJ1-2; D may be TRBD1 (5 bases). The CDR3 runs 17 residues. The germline CDR1 and CDR2 sequences are SGHTA and FQGNSA. Trimming removed 5 bases from V and 4 bases from J, with 23 bases in between. The CDR3 DNA is TGTGCCAGCAGCCCCTGGGGAGCCCACGAGGGGAGCTATGGCTACACCTTC. This encodes CASSPWGAHEGSYGYTF.

The V gene is TRBV30, the J gene TRBJ1-1; 11 nucleotides match TRBD1. Germline V gene data show CDR1 as GTSNPN and CDR2 as SVGIG (reference sequence). V gave up 5 bases and J gave up 7 bases; unmatched junction bases: 12. This CDR3 comprises 15 residues. The CDR3 reads CAWLTTGTGGDEAFF. The CDR3 nucleotides are TGTGCCTGGCTCACCACCGGGACAGGGGGGGATGAAGCTTTCTTT.

This sequence joins TRBV7-9 and TRBJ2-7, with 9 bases matching TRBD2. Losses at the gene ends were 5 bases for V and 1 base for J; bases not matched to a gene: 9. The CDR3 is 16 residues long. In germline, CDR1 is SEHNR, CDR2 FQNEAQ (reference sequence). The CDR3 reads CASSPSGTSRSYEQYF. CDR3 in DNA: TGTGCCAGCAGCCCCAGTGGGACTAGCAGATCCTACGAGCAGTACTTC.

V is TRBV5-1 and J is TRBJ2-7; TRBD2 matches 10 bases. The germline CDR1 and CDR2 sequences are SGHRS and YFSETQ. This CDR3 has 15 amino acids. Trimming at V came to 5 bases and at J to 4 bases, leaving 9 bases not matched to a gene. The CDR3 DNA reads TGCGCCAGCAGAAAAGGGACTAGCGATATGTACGAGCAGTACTTC. Protein product: CASRKGTSDMYEQYF.

The gene calls are TRBV5-1 and TRBJ2-1; D is uncertain. V dropped 1 base and J dropped 0 bases, with 8 bases sitting between them. CDR1 and CDR2 from the germline V gene are SGHRS and YFSETQ. CDR3 length equals 15 residues. CDR3 in DNA: TGCGCCAGCAGCTTGTCAGCGAACTCCTACAATGAGCAGTTCTTC. Protein: CASSLSANSYNEQFF.

The genes are TRBV9 and TRBJ1-5; D is ambiguous. Germline CDR1 reads SGDLS; CDR2 reads YYNGEE. The CDR3 totals 15 residues. Deletions cut 2 bases from V and 7 bases from J, with 16 bases between. In nucleotides, the CDR3 is TGTGCCAGCAGCGTCTCTTCCTTGGTAGGGCAGCCCCAGCATTTT. Protein product: CASSVSSLVGQPQHF.

The V gene is TRBV30, the J gene TRBJ2-7; D gene uncertain. The V end was cut by 2 bases, the J end by 4 bases, with 12 bases between. Germline CDR1 reads GTSNPN; CDR2 reads SVGIG (reference sequence). The CDR3 is made up of 13 amino acids. The CDR3 region has the DNA TGTGCCTGGAGTAGCCAGGAGAAATACGAGCAGTACTTC. Translating gives CAWSSQEKYEQYF.

The chain links TRBV6-6 to TRBJ1-5; D is unresolved. Germline CDR1 reads MNHNY; CDR2 reads SVGAGI (reference sequence). V was cut by 6 bases and J by 4 bases, with 10 bases left in between. This CDR3 has 13 residues. CDR3 coding DNA: TGTGCCAGCAGGACCACGGAAAATCAGCCCCAGCATTTT. Residues: CASRTTENQPQHF.

The rearrangement joins TRBV5-8 to TRBJ2-7; D gene unclear. The CDR3 has 11 amino acids. Germline V gene lookup returns CDR1 SGHTS and CDR2 YDEGEE. Trimming removed 5 bases at V and 2 bases at J, with 5 bases between. The CDR3 region is CASRQTYEQYF. The CDR3 DNA sequence: TGTGCCAGCAGACAAACCTACGAGCAGTACTTC. Supplemented by reference TRBV5-8 and TRBJ2-7, the full variable domain reads EAGVTQSPTHLIKTRGQQATLRCSPISGHTSVYWYQQALGLGLQFLLWYDEGEERNRGNFPPRFSGRQFPNYSSELNVNALELEDSALYLCASRQTYEQYFGPGTRLTVT.

This clone has just a few counts. The J gene is TRBJ1-2, the V gene TRBV5-6; D is unclear. V was shortened by 0 bases and J by 8 bases, with 8 bases between the two germline ends. The germline CDR1 and CDR2 sequences are SGHDT and YYEEEE. The CDR3 has 12 residues. The CDR3 bases are TGTGCCAGCAGCTTGGGCTGGGAGGGCTACACCTTC. Translated, it gives CASSLGWEGYTF.

Only a few counts were recorded for this clone. The chain links TRBV5-8 to TRBJ2-7; 7 bases line up with TRBD1. Germline V CDR1 and CDR2: SGHTS, YDEGEE. J was trimmed by 2 bases and V by 5 bases; bases with no gene match: 10. The CDR3 spans 15 residues. The DNA for the CDR3 is TGTGCCAGCAGTCATCGGACAGGTCGAACCTACGAGCAGTACTTC. Translation gives CASSHRTGRTYEQYF.

This clone appeared a single time. The chain carries TRBV5-4 and TRBJ1-2; TRBD1 might be the D (6 bases). The germline V gene has CDR1 SGHNT and CDR2 YYREEE (reference sequence). V was trimmed by 1 base and J by 0 bases, leaving 10 bases between them. CDR3 length: 15 residues. CDR3 bases: TGTGCCAGCAGCTTGTCCGGGGGCTCTAACTATGGCTACACCTTC. The encoded protein is CASSLSGGSNYGYTF.

The CDR3 loop reads CASSVPLAGGVGELFF. The CDR3 nucleotides read TGTGCCAGCAGCGTCCCCCTAGCGGGAGGAGTCGGGGAGCTGTTTTTT. This chain uses TRBV5-4 with TRBJ2-2; TRBD2 matches 11 bases. The length of the CDR3 is 16 residues. From germline, CDR1 is SGHNT and CDR2 YYREEE (reference sequence). J was trimmed by 7 bases and V by 4 bases; bases with no gene match: 9.

The chain carries TRBV7-9 and TRBJ2-7, with unresolved D. The CDR3 length is 13 residues. V lost 5 bases and J lost 3, with 11 bases in between. Germline CDR1 SEHNR, CDR2 FQNEAQ (reference sequence). The CDR3 sequence: CASSRSPLYEQYF. DNA for the CDR3: TGTGCCAGCAGCCGCTCCCCTCTCTACGAGCAGTACTTC.

The CDR3 is CASTQGLGTEAFF. CDR3 sequence (DNA): TGCGCCAGCACTCAGGGGCTGGGCACTGAAGCTTTCTTT. V gene TRBV5-1 combines with J gene TRBJ1-1; possible D gene TRBD1, 6 bases. The CDR3 has 13 residues. The germline CDR1 and CDR2 sequences are SGHRS and YFSETQ. V lost 6 bases and J 4 bases, leaving 13 bases between the germline ends.

The rearrangement joins TRBV6-5 to TRBJ1-1; TRBD1 matches 7 bases. The CDR3 contains 13 residues. CDR1 is MNHEY and CDR2 is SVGAGI in the germline V gene. V shed 2 bases, J shed 7 bases, and the junction held 4 bases outside the gene matches. CDR3 sequence reads: CASSYEGAGEAFF. The CDR3 bases are TGTGCCAGCAGTTACGAGGGGGCTGGTGAAGCTTTCTTT.

The genes are TRBV2 and TRBJ2-1; TRBD2 might be the D (6 bases). The CDR3 covers 15 residues. Trimming removed 7 bases from V and 6 bases from J, with 19 bases in between. Germline V gives CDR1 SNHLY, CDR2 FYNNEI. The CDR3 reads CASTNSGAQGNEQFF. Here the CDR3 DNA reads TGTGCCAGCACGAATAGCGGCGCCCAGGGCAATGAGCAGTTCTTC.

The rearrangement uses TRBV29-1 and TRBJ2-7; 9 bases fit TRBD1. Germline V CDR1 and CDR2: SQVTM, ANQGSEA. V was pared by 4 bases and J by 2 bases, with 9 bases of the junction left unmatched. CDR3 length equals 15 residues. CDR3 protein: CSVARPGQGTYEQYF. The CDR3 DNA follows: TGCAGCGTTGCTCGACCGGGACAGGGCACCTACGAGCAGTACTTC.

The chain links TRBV7-9 to TRBJ2-7, with TRBD1 matching 9 bases. With 3 bases clipped from V and 4 bases from J, the junction kept 4 bases outside the gene matches. Looked up from germline, CDR1 is SEHNR and CDR2 is FQNEAQ (reference sequence). The CDR3 sequence is 14 residues long. The DNA of the CDR3 is TGTGCCAGCAGCTTTCGACAGGGGGGATACGAGCAGTACTTC. Its translation is CASSFRQGGYEQYF.

This rearrangement joins TRBV4-2 to TRBJ2-1; TRBD2 matches 7 bases. The CDR3 runs to 17 residues. J was trimmed by 2 bases and V by 0 bases; bases with no gene match: 7. CDR1 is LGHNA and CDR2 is YNFKEQ in the germline V gene. DNA for the CDR3: TGTGCCAGCAGCCAAGATCTAGCGGATAGGGCCTACAATGAGCAGTTCTTC. Encoded protein: CASSQDLADRAYNEQFF.

This clone appeared a single time. The V gene is TRBV13, the J gene TRBJ1-1, with D possibly TRBD1 on 6 matching bases. The CDR3 runs 15 residues. Deletions cut 3 bases from V and 1 base from J, with 12 bases between. Germline lookup yields CDR1 PRHDT and CDR2 FYEKMQ (reference sequence). The CDR3 here is CASSFGTSPNTEAFF. The CDR3 nucleotides read TGTGCCAGCAGCTTCGGGACAAGCCCGAACACTGAAGCTTTCTTT.

Comments on this clone: An end of the junction differs from the germline gene, which may be a read error. The chain couples TRBV5-1 to TRBJ2-5, with D uncertain. The CDR3 covers 14 residues. CDR1 SGHRS and CDR2 YFSETQ come from the germline V gene. CDR3: CASSLALREESQYF. The CDR3 region has the DNA TGCGCCAGCAGCTTGGCTCTTAGAGAAGAGAGCCAGTACTTC.

The chain recombines TRBV9 with TRBJ1-3, with D hard to call. The germline gives CDR1 SGDLS, CDR2 YYNGEE. V was trimmed by 0 bases and J by 1 base, leaving 14 bases between them. This CDR3 has 17 residues. The CDR3 region has the DNA TGTGCCAGCAGCGTAGGTCCGGCATACCTGTCTGGAAACACCATATATTTT. Residues: CASSVGPAYLSGNTIYF.

The chain combines TRBV6-5 with TRBJ1-3; no firm D call. V was clipped by 7 bases and J by 1 base, with 11 bases between them. The CDR3 spans 14 residues. In germline, CDR1 is MNHEY, CDR2 SVGAGI. CDR3 DNA sequence: TGTGCCAGCACTCCGAGGTTTTCTGGAAACACCATATATTTT. This codes for CASTPRFSGNTIYF.